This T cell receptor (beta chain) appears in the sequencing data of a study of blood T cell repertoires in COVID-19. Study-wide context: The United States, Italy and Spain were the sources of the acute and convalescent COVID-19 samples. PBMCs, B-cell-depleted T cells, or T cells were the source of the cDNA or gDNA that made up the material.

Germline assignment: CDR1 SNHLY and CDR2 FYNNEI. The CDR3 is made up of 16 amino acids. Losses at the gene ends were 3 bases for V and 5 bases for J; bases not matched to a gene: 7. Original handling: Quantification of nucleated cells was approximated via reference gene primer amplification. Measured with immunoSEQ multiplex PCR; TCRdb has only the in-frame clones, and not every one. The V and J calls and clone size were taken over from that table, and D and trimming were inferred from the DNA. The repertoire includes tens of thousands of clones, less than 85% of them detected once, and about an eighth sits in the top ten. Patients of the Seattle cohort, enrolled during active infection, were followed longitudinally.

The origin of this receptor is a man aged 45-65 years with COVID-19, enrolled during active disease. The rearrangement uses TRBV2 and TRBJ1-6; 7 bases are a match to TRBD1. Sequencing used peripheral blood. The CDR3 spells CASSEYGTDNNSPLHF. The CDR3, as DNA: TGTGCCAGCAGTGAGTACGGGACAGATAATAATTCACCCCTCCACTTT.